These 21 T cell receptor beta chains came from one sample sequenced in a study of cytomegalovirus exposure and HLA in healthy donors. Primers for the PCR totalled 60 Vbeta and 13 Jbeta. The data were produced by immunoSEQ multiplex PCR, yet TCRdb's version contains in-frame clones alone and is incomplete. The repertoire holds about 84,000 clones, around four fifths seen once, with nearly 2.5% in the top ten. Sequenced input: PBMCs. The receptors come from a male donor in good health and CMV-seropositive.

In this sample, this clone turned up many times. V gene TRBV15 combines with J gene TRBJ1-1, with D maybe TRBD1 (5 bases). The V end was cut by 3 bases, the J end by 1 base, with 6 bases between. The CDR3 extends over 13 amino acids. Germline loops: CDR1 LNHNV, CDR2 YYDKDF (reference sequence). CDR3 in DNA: TGTGCCACCAGCAGTGACAGGAACACTGAAGCTTTCTTT. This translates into CATSSDRNTEAFF.

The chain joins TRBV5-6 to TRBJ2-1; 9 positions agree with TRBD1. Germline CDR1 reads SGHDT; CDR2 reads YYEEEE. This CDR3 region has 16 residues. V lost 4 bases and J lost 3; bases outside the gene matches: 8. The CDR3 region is CASSHRTGQGYNEQFF. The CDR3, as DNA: TGTGCCAGCAGCCATCGCACGGGACAGGGCTACAATGAGCAGTTCTTC.

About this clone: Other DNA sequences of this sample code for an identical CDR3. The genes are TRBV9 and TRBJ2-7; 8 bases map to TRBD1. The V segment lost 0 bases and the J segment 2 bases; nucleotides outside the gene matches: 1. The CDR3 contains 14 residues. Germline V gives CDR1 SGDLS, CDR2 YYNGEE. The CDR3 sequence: CASSVGGQAYEQYF. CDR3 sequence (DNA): TGTGCCAGCAGCGTAGGGGGACAGGCCTACGAGCAGTACTTC.

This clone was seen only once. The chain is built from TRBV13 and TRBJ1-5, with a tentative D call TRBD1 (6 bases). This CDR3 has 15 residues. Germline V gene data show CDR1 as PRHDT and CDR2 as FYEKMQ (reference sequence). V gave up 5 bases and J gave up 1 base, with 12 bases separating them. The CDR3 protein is CASSHRAGSNQPQHF. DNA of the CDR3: TGTGCCAGCAGCCACAGGGCTGGAAGCAATCAGCCCCAGCATTTT.

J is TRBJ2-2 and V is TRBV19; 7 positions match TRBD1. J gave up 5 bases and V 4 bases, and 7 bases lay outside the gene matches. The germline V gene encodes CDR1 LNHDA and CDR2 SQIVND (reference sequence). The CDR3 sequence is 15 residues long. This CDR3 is CASSTDRVWTGELFF. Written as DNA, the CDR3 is TGTGCCAGTAGTACCGACAGGGTATGGACCGGGGAGCTGTTTTTT.

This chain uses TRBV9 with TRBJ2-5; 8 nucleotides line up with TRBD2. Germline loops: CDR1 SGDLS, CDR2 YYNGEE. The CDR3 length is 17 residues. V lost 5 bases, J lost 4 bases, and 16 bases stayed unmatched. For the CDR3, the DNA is TGTGCCAGCAGTTATAAGGGGATAGGAGCGGGAGCAGAGACCCAGTACTTC. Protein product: CASSYKGIGAGAETQYF.

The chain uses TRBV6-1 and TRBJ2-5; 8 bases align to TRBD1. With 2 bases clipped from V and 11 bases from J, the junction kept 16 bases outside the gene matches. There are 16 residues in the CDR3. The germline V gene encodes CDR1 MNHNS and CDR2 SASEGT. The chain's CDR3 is CASSEWRQGAVEEQYF. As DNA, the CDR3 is TGTGCCAGCAGTGAATGGCGGCAGGGGGCGGTAGAGGAGCAGTACTTC.

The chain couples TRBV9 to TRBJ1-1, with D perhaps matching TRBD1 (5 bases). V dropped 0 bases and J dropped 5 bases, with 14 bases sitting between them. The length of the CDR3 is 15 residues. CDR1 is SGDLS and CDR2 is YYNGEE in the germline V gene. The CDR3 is CASSVDYRWKTEAFF. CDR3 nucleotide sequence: TGTGCCAGCAGCGTAGACTACAGGTGGAAAACTGAAGCTTTCTTT.

CDR3 amino acids: CSVEDPTENYGYTF. In nucleotides, the CDR3 is TGCAGCGTTGAAGACCCAACGGAGAACTATGGCTACACCTTC. V gene TRBV29-1 combines with J gene TRBJ1-2, with D unresolved. Trimming stripped 0 bases from V and 2 bases from J, with 10 bases between. The CDR3 loop spans 14 amino acids. Germline V CDR1 and CDR2: SQVTM, ANQGSEA.

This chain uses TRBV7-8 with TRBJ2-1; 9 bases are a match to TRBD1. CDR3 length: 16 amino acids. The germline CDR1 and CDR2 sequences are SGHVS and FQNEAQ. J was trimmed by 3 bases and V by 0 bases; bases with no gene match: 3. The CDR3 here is CASSLAGTGIYNEQFF. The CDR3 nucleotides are TGTGCCAGCAGCTTAGCGGGGACAGGGATCTACAATGAGCAGTTCTTC. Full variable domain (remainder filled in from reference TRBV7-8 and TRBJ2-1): GAGVSQSPRYKVAKRGQDVALRCDPISGHVSLFWYQQALGQGPEFLTYFQNEAQLDKSGLPSDRFFAERPEGSVSTLKIQRTQQEDSAVYLCASSLAGTGIYNEQFFGPGTRLTVL.

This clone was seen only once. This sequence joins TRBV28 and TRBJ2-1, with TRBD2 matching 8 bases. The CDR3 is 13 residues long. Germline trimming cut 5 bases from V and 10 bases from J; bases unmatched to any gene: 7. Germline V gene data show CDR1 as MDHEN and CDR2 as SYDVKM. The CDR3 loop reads CASSTSGLREQFF. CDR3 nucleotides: TGTGCCAGCAGTACTAGCGGACTGAGAGAGCAGTTCTTC.

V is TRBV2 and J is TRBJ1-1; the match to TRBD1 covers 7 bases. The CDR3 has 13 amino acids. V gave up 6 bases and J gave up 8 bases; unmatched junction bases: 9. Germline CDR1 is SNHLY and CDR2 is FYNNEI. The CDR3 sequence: CASRAGKDREAFF. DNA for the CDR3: TGTGCCAGCAGGGCCGGAAAGGACAGGGAAGCTTTCTTT.

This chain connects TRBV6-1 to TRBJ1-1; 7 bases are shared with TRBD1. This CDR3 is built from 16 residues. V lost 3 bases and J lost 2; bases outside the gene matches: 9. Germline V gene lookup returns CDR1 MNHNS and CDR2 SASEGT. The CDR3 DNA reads TGTGCCAGCAGTGATCCGGGACAGACCGGAAACACTGAAGCTTTCTTT. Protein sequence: CASSDPGQTGNTEAFF.

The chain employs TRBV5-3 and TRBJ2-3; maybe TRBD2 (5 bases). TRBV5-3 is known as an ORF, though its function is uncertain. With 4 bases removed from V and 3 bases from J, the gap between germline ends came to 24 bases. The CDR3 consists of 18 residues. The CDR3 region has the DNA TGTGCCAGAAGCCTCCCTGCGGAGGTCGCTCACTTTACAGATACGCAGTATTTT. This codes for CARSLPAEVAHFTDTQYF.

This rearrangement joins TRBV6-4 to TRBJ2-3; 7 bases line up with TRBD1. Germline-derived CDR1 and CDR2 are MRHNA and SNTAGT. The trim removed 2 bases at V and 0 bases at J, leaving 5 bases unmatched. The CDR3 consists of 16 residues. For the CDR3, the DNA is TGTGCCAGCAGTGACGATCGACAGGGTAGCACAGATACGCAGTATTTT. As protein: CASSDDRQGSTDTQYF.

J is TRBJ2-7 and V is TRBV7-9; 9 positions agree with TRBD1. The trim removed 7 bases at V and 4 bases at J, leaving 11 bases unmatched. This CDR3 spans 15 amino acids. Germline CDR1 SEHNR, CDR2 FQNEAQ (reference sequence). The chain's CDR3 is CASTPDRGGGYEQYF. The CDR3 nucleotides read TGTGCCAGCACCCCGGACAGGGGTGGTGGATACGAGCAGTACTTC.

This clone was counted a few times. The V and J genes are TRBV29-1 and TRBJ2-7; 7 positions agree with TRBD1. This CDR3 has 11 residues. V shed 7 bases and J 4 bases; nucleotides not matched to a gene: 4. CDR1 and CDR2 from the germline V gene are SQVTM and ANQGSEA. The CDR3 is CSATTGYEQYF. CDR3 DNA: TGCAGCGCCACGACAGGGTACGAGCAGTACTTC.

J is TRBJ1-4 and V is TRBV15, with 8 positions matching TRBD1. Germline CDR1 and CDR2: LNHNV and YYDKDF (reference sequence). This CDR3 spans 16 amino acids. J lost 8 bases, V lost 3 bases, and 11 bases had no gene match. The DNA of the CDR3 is TGTGCCACCAGCAGTCATACCGGGACAGGCGGCGAAAAACTGTTTTTT. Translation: CATSSHTGTGGEKLFF.

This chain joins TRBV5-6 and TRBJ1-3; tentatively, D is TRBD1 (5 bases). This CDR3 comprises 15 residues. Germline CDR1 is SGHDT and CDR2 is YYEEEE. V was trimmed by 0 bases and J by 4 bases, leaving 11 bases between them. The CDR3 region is CASSLVKGVGNTIYF. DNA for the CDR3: TGTGCCAGCAGCTTGGTTAAAGGGGTCGGAAACACCATATATTTT.

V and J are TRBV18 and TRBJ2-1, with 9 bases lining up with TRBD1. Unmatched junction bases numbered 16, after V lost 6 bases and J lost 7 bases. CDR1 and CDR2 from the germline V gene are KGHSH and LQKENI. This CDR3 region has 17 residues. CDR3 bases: TGTGCCAGCTCCTTCACTCCCGGCGGACAGGGGAGGAATGAGCAGTTCTTC. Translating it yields CASSFTPGGQGRNEQFF.

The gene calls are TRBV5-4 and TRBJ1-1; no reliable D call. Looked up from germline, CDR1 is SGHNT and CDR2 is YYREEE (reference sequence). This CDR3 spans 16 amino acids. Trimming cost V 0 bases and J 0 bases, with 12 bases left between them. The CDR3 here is CASSLGSGSMNTEAFF. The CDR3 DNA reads TGTGCCAGCAGCTTGGGCAGTGGTAGCATGAACACTGAAGCTTTCTTT.